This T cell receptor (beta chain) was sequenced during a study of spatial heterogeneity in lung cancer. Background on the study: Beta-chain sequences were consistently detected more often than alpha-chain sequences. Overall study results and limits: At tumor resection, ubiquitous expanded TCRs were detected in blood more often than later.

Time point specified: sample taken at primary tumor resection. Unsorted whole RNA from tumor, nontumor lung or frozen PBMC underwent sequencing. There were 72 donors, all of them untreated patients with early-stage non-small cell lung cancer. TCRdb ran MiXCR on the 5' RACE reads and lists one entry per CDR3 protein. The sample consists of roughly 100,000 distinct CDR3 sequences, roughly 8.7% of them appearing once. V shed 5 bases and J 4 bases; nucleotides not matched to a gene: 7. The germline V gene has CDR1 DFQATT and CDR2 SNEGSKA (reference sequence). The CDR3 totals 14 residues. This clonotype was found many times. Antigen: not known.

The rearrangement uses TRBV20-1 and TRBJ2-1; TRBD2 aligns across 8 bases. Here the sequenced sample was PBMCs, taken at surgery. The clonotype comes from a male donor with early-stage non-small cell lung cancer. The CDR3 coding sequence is TGCAGTGCTCCCCTGCGGGAGGCATACAATGAGCAGTTCTTC. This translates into CSAPLREAYNEQFF.